A single sample gave rise to the 31 T cell receptor beta chains below, sequenced in a study of T cell repertoires in cytomegalovirus infection (dated 2019 in TCRdb). Sequencing relied on an Illumina HiSeq 1500. TCRdb trimmed public reads at Q25 via fastp, called clones via MiXCR and kept in-frame beta chains. Here each entry gathers all rows of one CDR3 protein and keeps the most common genes and DNA. The sample has fewer than 550,000 distinct CDR3 sequences on record, about 15% of them singletons. Approximately 24% of the sample is held by the ten biggest clonotypes. Material: CD8+ T cells from PBMCs. All receptors derive from a human donor in good health (CMV status not recorded). Some clones in this sample may be carry-over from other donors' samples.

In this sample, this clonotype turned up many times. The gene calls are TRBV6-1 and TRBJ2-1; TRBD1 agrees at 10 bases. V gave up 5 bases and J gave up 2 bases; unmatched junction bases: 12. The germline gives CDR1 MNHNS, CDR2 SASEGT. The CDR3 loop spans 18 amino acids. The CDR3 loop reads CASSNFNPGTGAYNEQFF. CDR3 coding DNA: TGTGCCAGCAGTAATTTCAATCCCGGGACAGGGGCCTACAATGAGCAGTTCTTC.

This chain uses TRBV6-4 with TRBJ1-4; TRBD1 agrees at 9 bases. Trimming took 5 bases from V and 10 from J; bases not matched to a gene: 5. Germline V gene data show CDR1 as MRHNA and CDR2 as SNTAGT. The CDR3 loop spans 13 amino acids. The CDR3 protein is CASSSGQGGKLFF. The DNA of the CDR3 is TGTGCCAGCAGTTCGGGACAGGGAGGAAAACTGTTTTTT.

At least ten counts were recorded for this clonotype. V gene TRBV7-8 combines with J gene TRBJ1-1; D gene ambiguous. CDR3 length: 13 amino acids. Trimming took 0 bases from V and 7 from J, leaving 9 bases between them. Germline CDR1 SGHVS, CDR2 FQNEAQ. CDR3 nucleotide sequence: TGTGCCAGCAGCTTAGCGGGCGGCAGTGAAGCTTTCTTT. Protein product: CASSLAGGSEAFF.

This chain connects TRBV5-4 to TRBJ2-7, with TRBD2 identical over 8 bases. Per the germline V gene, CDR1 is SGHNT and CDR2 is YYREEE (reference sequence). This CDR3 contains 15 residues. Trimming at V came to 1 base and at J to 2 bases, leaving 5 bases not matched to a gene. Written as DNA, the CDR3 is TGTGCCAGCAGCTTGAAGCGGGAGACTACCTACGAGCAGTACTTC. It codes for CASSLKRETTYEQYF.

Remarks on this clonotype: This CDR3 is missing its conserved last phenylalanine or tryptophan, likely due to a read error. The V call is TRBV9, the J call TRBJ2-1, with TRBD1 matching over 9 bases. The trim removed 6 bases at V and 9 bases at J, leaving 4 bases unmatched. The CDR3 is made up of 12 amino acids. Germline CDR1 SGDLS, CDR2 YYNGEE. CDR3 sequence reads: CASIPTGGEQFL. The DNA of the CDR3 is TGTGCCAGCATCCCGACAGGGGGTGAGCAGTTCTTA.

This clonotype has at least ten counts. The chain has TRBV6-1 and TRBJ1-1, with D unclear. Germline CDR1 is MNHNS and CDR2 is SASEGT. The length of the CDR3 is 15 residues. The germline V and J ends were trimmed by 8 bases and 2 bases, with 18 bases remaining between them. The CDR3 sequence: CASPEVAGRNTEAFF. As DNA, the CDR3 is TGTGCCAGCCCTGAGGTAGCTGGGAGAAACACTGAAGCTTTCTTT.

Many counts were recorded for this clonotype. The J gene is TRBJ2-2, the V gene TRBV7-9; D ambiguous. The CDR3 runs 14 residues. Trimming took off 5 bases at V and 13 bases at J, with 20 bases between the two ends. Germline V gene data show CDR1 as SEHNR and CDR2 as FQNEAQ (reference sequence). The CDR3 sequence is CASSLTSSWERLFF. The CDR3 DNA reads TGTGCCAGCAGCCTAACTTCATCCTGGGAACGGCTGTTTTTT.

In its sample, this clonotype was seen many times. The chain joins TRBV7-9 to TRBJ2-7, with 10 bases matching TRBD1. Germline CDR1 is SEHNR and CDR2 is FQNEAQ (reference sequence). CDR3 length equals 15 residues. V lost 4 bases and J lost 2; bases outside the gene matches: 5. The CDR3 protein is CASSSWTGGTYEQYF. CDR3 bases: TGTGCCAGCAGCTCCTGGACAGGGGGGACCTACGAGCAGTACTTC.

This clonotype was detected many times. The chain carries TRBV20-1 and TRBJ1-2; D gene unclear. The germline gives CDR1 DFQATT, CDR2 SNEGSKA (reference sequence). Deletions cut 0 bases from V and 6 bases from J, with 11 bases between. The CDR3 is 13 amino acids. CDR3 sequence reads: CSAREMGNDGYTF. Here the CDR3 DNA reads TGCAGTGCTAGAGAAATGGGGAACGATGGCTACACCTTC.

This clonotype appeared a few times. V usage is TRBV12-5 and J usage is TRBJ1-1; D ambiguous. V lost 1 base, J lost 1 base, and 10 bases lay in between. The germline V gene has CDR1 LGHNT and CDR2 FRNRAP. The CDR3 spans 15 residues. The CDR3 spells CASGLAWEGNTEAFF. As DNA, the CDR3 is TGTGCTAGTGGTTTGGCCTGGGAGGGGAACACTGAAGCTTTCTTT.

This clonotype showed up just a few times. The rearrangement joins TRBV28 to TRBJ1-2, with TRBD1 identical over 7 bases. The CDR3 runs to 15 residues. The trim removed 3 bases at V and 8 bases at J, leaving 12 bases unmatched. Germline lookup yields CDR1 MDHEN and CDR2 SYDVKM. Here the CDR3 reads CASSFLTGILAGYTF. In DNA, the CDR3 is TGTGCCAGCAGTTTTTTGACAGGGATCCTCGCGGGCTACACCTTC.

This sequence joins TRBV24-1 and TRBJ2-3, with 9 positions matching TRBD1. This CDR3 has 16 residues. The V and J ends lost 4 bases and 0 bases, in that order; junction bases with no gene match: 4. Germline V lookup: CDR1 KGHDR, CDR2 SFDVKD. Here the CDR3 reads CATSDLTGGSTDTQYF. CDR3 sequence (DNA): TGTGCCACCAGTGACCTGACAGGGGGGAGCACAGATACGCAGTATTTT.

J is TRBJ2-7 and V is TRBV19, with unresolved D. Germline V gene data show CDR1 as LNHDA and CDR2 as SQIVND (reference sequence). Trimming removed 3 bases from V and 2 bases from J, with 11 bases in between. CDR3 length: 14 residues. CDR3 amino acids: CASSIGLATYEQYF. Written as DNA, the CDR3 is TGTGCCAGTAGTATCGGTTTGGCAACCTACGAGCAGTACTTC.

This clonotype was observed a few times. V gene TRBV12-5 combines with J gene TRBJ2-2; D is uncertain. The CDR3 spans 15 residues. The germline V and J ends were trimmed by 1 base and 1 base, with 7 bases remaining between them. In germline, CDR1 is LGHNT, CDR2 FRNRAP. CDR3 sequence reads: CASGLDRVNTGELFF. The CDR3 coding sequence is TGTGCTAGTGGTTTGGATAGGGTGAACACCGGGGAGCTGTTTTTT. Full variable domain (missing parts from reference TRBV12-5 and TRBJ2-2): DARVTQTPRHKVTEMGQEVTMRCQPILGHNTVFWYRQTMMQGLELLAYFRNRAPLDDSGMPKDRFSAEMPDATLATLKIQPSEPRDSAVYFCASGLDRVNTGELFFGEGSRLTVL.

This clonotype was seen more than once but under ten times. This rearrangement joins TRBV27 to TRBJ1-2; D is possibly TRBD1 (5 bases). Trimming shortened V by 0 bases and J by 4 bases, and 12 bases separated the two germline ends. Germline CDR1 is MNHEY and CDR2 is SMNVEV (reference sequence). The CDR3 consists of 15 residues. As DNA, the CDR3 is TGTGCCAGCAGTTTATCGGGACGGATCCTCTATGGCTACACCTTC. The encoded protein is CASSLSGRILYGYTF.

This clonotype was seen repeatedly, ten times or more. The V call is TRBV19, the J call TRBJ1-1; 8 nucleotides align to TRBD1. Germline V gene data show CDR1 as LNHDA and CDR2 as SQIVND (reference sequence). This CDR3 is 15 amino acids long. The V and J ends lost 4 bases and 1 base, in that order; junction bases with no gene match: 5. CDR3 loop: CASSTYTGGNTEAFF. As DNA, the CDR3 is TGTGCCAGTAGTACTTATACAGGGGGGAACACTGAAGCTTTCTTT.

This clonotype was seen many times. The chain has TRBV6-1 and TRBJ2-3, with 7 positions matching TRBD1. Germline V lookup: CDR1 MNHNS, CDR2 SASEGT. This CDR3 is 16 amino acids long. V lost 2 bases, J lost 3 bases, and 8 bases stayed unmatched. CDR3 bases: TGTGCCAGCAGTGAACCGGGCGAGGGGGCAACAGATACGCAGTATTTT. It encodes CASSEPGEGATDTQYF.

This chain links TRBV6-5 with TRBJ2-3, with TRBD2 matching 8 bases. CDR1 and CDR2 (germline): MNHEY, SVGAGI. CDR3 size: 16 residues. V lost 5 bases, J lost 3 bases, and 10 bases stayed unmatched. The CDR3 loop reads CASSLTGGQETDTQYF. In DNA, the CDR3 is TGTGCCAGCAGTCTCACGGGGGGGCAGGAAACAGATACGCAGTATTTT.

In its sample, this clonotype was seen a few times. This sequence joins TRBV9 and TRBJ1-2; 8 bases are a match to TRBD1. V gave up 0 bases and J gave up 8 bases; unmatched junction bases: 6. Germline V lookup: CDR1 SGDLS, CDR2 YYNGEE. The CDR3 runs to 14 residues. CDR3 in amino acids: CASSVVGQGEGYTF. CDR3 DNA: TGTGCCAGCAGCGTAGTTGGACAGGGAGAAGGCTACACCTTC.

The rearrangement joins TRBV3-1 to TRBJ2-3; perhaps TRBD2 as D (6 bases). The CDR3 covers 14 residues. CDR1 is LGHDT and CDR2 is YNNKEL in the germline V gene (reference sequence). Trimming left V 4 bases short and J 1 base short, with 9 bases between. CDR3 DNA: TGTGCCAGCAGCCGACTAGAAGGCACAGATACGCAGTATTTT. This translates into CASSRLEGTDTQYF.

Only one count was recorded for this clonotype. The chain links TRBV6-5 to TRBJ1-6; D unresolved. The CDR3 is made up of 12 amino acids. Per the germline V gene, CDR1 is MNHEY and CDR2 is SVGAGI. V was clipped by 8 bases and J by 4 bases, with 6 bases between them. The DNA of the CDR3 is TGTGCCAGCGGGCCATATAATTCACCCCTCCACTTT. It encodes CASGPYNSPLHF.

The sample holds many counts of this clonotype. The chain carries TRBV12-5 and TRBJ1-1, with 8 bases fitting TRBD1. Trimming took 7 bases from V and 0 from J; bases not matched to a gene: 7. This CDR3 is 15 amino acids long. Germline V gives CDR1 LGHNT, CDR2 FRNRAP. The CDR3 bases are TGTGCTAGTGATCCCAGACAGGGGCTGAACACTGAAGCTTTCTTT. Amino acids: CASDPRQGLNTEAFF.

There are a few counts of this clonotype. The genes are TRBV12-3 or TRBV12-4 and TRBJ2-6, with TRBD1 as a possible D gene (6 bases). Trimming left V 6 bases short and J 2 bases short, with 14 bases between. The CDR3 runs 16 residues. CDR3 region: CASSRPGHTGANVLTF. The CDR3 DNA reads as TGTGCCAGCAGCCGACCGGGACACACTGGGGCCAACGTCCTGACTTTC.

This clonotype showed up many times. The rearrangement uses TRBV28 and TRBJ1-6; D gene unclear. The CDR3 loop spans 14 amino acids. The V and J ends lost 8 bases and 6 bases respectively, with 14 bases between them. Germline CDR1 is MDHEN and CDR2 is SYDVKM. CDR3 DNA sequence: TGTGCCAGCTCGCGGCAGACCTCTAATTCACCCCTCCACTTT. It specifies CASSRQTSNSPLHF.

V gene TRBV5-4 combines with J gene TRBJ1-6; a weak D match, TRBD1 (6 bases). The CDR3 sequence is 14 residues long. V was cut by 4 bases and J by 10 bases, with 15 bases left in between. CDR1 and CDR2 from the germline V gene are SGHNT and YYREEE (reference sequence). As DNA, the CDR3 is TGTGCCAGCAGCCCGAGACAGGAAGGATCACCCCTCCACTTT. This sequence encodes CASSPRQEGSPLHF.

In this sample, this clonotype turned up a few times. The rearrangement links TRBV28 to TRBJ1-5, with TRBD1 matching over 8 bases. The CDR3 totals 15 residues. The V gene's germline CDR1 is MDHEN and CDR2 SYDVKM. Trimming cost V 2 bases and J 6 bases; bases outside gene matches: 6. The CDR3 is CASSLRQGASQPQHF. DNA of the CDR3: TGTGCCAGCAGTTTAAGGCAGGGGGCAAGTCAGCCCCAGCATTTT.

The gene calls are TRBV9 and TRBJ1-2; D is undetermined. Deletions cut 5 bases from V and 6 bases from J, with 11 bases between. The CDR3 consists of 12 residues. CDR1 SGDLS and CDR2 YYNGEE come from the germline V gene. The CDR3 sequence is CASSKTSDGYTF. CDR3 DNA: TGTGCCAGCAGTAAAACATCTGATGGCTACACCTTC.

This clonotype was seen repeatedly, ten times or more. This chain links TRBV7-9 with TRBJ2-1; D ambiguous. The V and J ends lost 9 bases and 0 bases respectively, with 15 bases between them. The germline V gene has CDR1 SEHNR and CDR2 FQNEAQ (reference sequence). CDR3 length: 15 amino acids. The CDR3 nucleotides read TGTGCCAGTCGGTCCACTACAATCTCCTACAATGAGCAGTTCTTC. Translation gives CASRSTTISYNEQFF.

This clonotype was counted at least ten times. This chain joins TRBV28 and TRBJ2-1, with 10 bases lining up with TRBD2. The CDR3 has 16 residues. CDR1 is MDHEN and CDR2 is SYDVKM in the germline V gene. V shed 3 bases, J shed 2 bases, and the junction held 4 bases outside the gene matches. The CDR3 nucleotides are TGTGCCAGCAGTTTGATAGCGGGAGGAACCTACAATGAGCAGTTCTTC. As protein: CASSLIAGGTYNEQFF. Looking up the rest from reference TRBV28 and TRBJ2-1 gives the full variable domain: DVKVTQSSRYLVKRTGEKVFLECVQDMDHENMFWYRQDPGLGLRLIYFSYDVKMKEKGDIPEGYSVSREKKERFSLILESASTNQTSMYLCASSLIAGGTYNEQFFGPGTRLTVL.

This clonotype was recorded at least ten times. The chain uses TRBV28 and TRBJ2-6; no reliable D call. V dropped 6 bases and J dropped 2 bases, with 8 bases sitting between them. CDR1 and CDR2 from the germline V gene are MDHEN and SYDVKM. CDR3 length: 14 residues. Here the CDR3 reads CASRPSAGANVLTF. The DNA of the CDR3 is TGTGCCAGCAGACCGTCGGCTGGGGCCAACGTCCTGACTTTC. The entire variable domain, with the rest obtained from reference TRBV28 and TRBJ2-6, is as follows: DVKVTQSSRYLVKRTGEKVFLECVQDMDHENMFWYRQDPGLGLRLIYFSYDVKMKEKGDIPEGYSVSREKKERFSLILESASTNQTSMYLCASRPSAGANVLTFGAGSRLTVL.

This clonotype was recorded many times. The gene calls are TRBV28 and TRBJ2-3; 9 bases align to TRBD2. V trimming: 4 bases; J trimming: 2 bases; junction bases outside the gene matches: 4. This CDR3 comprises 15 residues. Per germline, CDR1 MDHEN and CDR2 SYDVKM. Here the CDR3 DNA reads TGTGCCAGCAGTTCGGCTAGCGGGACCACAGATACGCAGTATTTT. The encoded protein is CASSSASGTTDTQYF. Supplemented by reference TRBV28 and TRBJ2-3, the full variable domain reads DVKVTQSSRYLVKRTGEKVFLECVQDMDHENMFWYRQDPGLGLRLIYFSYDVKMKEKGDIPEGYSVSREKKERFSLILESASTNQTSMYLCASSSASGTTDTQYFGPGTRLTVL.